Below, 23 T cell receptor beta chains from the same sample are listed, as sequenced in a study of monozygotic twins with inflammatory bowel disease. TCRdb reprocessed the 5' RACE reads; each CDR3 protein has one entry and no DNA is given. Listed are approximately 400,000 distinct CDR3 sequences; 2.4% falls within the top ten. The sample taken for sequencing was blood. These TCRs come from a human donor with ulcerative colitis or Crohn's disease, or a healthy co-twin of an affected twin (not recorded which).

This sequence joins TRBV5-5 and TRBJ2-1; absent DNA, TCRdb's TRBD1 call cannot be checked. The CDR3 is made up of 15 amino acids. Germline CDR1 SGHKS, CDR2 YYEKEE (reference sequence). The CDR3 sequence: CASSLLTGFGGEQFF. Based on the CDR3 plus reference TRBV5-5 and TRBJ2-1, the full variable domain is DAGVTQSPTHLIKTRGQQVTLRCSPISGHKSVSWYQQVLGQGPQFIFQYYEKEERGRGNFPDRFSARQFPNYSSELNVNALLLGDSALYLCASSLLTGFGGEQFFGPGTRLTVL.

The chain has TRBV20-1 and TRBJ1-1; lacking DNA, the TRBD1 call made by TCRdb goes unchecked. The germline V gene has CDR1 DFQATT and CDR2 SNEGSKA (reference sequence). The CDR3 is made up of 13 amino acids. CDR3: CSAARDRGTEAFF.

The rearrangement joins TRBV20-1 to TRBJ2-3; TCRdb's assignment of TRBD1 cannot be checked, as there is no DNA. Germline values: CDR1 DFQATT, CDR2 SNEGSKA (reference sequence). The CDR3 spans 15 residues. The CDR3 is CSARLAGGAPDTQYF.

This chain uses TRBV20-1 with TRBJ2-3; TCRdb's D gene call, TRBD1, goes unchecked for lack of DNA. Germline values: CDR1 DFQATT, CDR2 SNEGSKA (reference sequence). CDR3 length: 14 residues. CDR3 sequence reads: CSGDPGASTDTQYF.

This CDR3 reads CATSRDGTGGQPQHF. The V gene is TRBV15, the J gene TRBJ1-5; absent DNA, TCRdb's TRBD1 call cannot be checked. CDR1 LNHNV and CDR2 YYDKDF come from the germline V gene (reference sequence). The CDR3 runs to 15 residues.

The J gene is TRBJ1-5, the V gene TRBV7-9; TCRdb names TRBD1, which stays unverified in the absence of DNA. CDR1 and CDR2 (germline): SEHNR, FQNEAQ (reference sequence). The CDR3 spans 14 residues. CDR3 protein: CASSLDRDKEPQHF.

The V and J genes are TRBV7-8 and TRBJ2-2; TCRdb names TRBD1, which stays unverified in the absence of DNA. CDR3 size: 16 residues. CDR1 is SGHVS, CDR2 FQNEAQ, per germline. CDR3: CASSWSGGTGTGELFF.

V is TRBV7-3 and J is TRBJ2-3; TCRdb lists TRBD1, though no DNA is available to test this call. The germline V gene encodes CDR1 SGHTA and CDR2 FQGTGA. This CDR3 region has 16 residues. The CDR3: CASSLSGANPPDTQYF.

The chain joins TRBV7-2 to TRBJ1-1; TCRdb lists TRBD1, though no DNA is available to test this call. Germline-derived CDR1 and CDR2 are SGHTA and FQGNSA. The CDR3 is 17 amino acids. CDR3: CASSLWGQGWSNTEAFF.

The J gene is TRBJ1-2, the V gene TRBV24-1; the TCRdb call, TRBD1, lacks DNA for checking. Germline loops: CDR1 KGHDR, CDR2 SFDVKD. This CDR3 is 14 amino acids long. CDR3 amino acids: CATSDLDRSYGYTF.

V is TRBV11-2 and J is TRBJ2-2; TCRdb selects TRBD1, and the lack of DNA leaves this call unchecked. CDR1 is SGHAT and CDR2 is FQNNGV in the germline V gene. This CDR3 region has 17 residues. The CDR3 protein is CASTPLLGQKNTGELFF.

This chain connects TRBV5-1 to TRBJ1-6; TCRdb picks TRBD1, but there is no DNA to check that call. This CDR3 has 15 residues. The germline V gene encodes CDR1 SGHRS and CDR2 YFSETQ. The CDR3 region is CASSAGTGRSSPLHF.

The chain's CDR3 is CASSSGQVGTGELFF. The chain employs TRBV18 and TRBJ2-2; TCRdb names TRBD1, which stays unverified in the absence of DNA. CDR1 and CDR2 (germline): KGHSH, LQKENI. The CDR3 length is 15 residues.

CDR3 sequence: CASRSPGPTYSGNTIYF. The V call is TRBV28, the J call TRBJ1-3; TCRdb's D call, TRBD1, is unchecked because there is no DNA. The CDR3 is made up of 17 amino acids. The germline V gene has CDR1 MDHEN and CDR2 SYDVKM. Drawing the rest from reference TRBV28 and TRBJ1-3, the complete variable domain is DVKVTQSSRYLVKRTGEKVFLECVQDMDHENMFWYRQDPGLGLRLIYFSYDVKMKEKGDIPEGYSVSREKKERFSLILESASTNQTSMYLCASRSPGPTYSGNTIYFGEGSWLTVV.

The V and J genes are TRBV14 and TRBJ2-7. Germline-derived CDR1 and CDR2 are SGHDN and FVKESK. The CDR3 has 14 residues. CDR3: CASSQDRDSYEQYF.

CDR3 residues: CASSLGGPPEFF. This sequence joins TRBV7-2 and TRBJ2-1; TCRdb picks TRBD2, but there is no DNA to check that call. CDR1 and CDR2 from the germline V gene are SGHTA and FQGNSA. The CDR3 covers 12 residues.

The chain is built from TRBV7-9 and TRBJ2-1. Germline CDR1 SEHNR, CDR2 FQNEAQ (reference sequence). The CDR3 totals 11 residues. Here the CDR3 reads CATSSYGEQFF.

CDR3 sequence: CASSPGTGGSTNEKLFF. The chain uses TRBV5-1 and TRBJ1-4; absent DNA, TCRdb's TRBD1 call cannot be checked. This CDR3 comprises 17 residues. In germline, CDR1 is SGHRS, CDR2 YFSETQ.

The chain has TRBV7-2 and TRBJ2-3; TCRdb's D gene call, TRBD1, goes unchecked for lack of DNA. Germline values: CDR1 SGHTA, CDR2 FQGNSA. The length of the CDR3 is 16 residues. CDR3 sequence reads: CATQGKAGDRGDTQYF.

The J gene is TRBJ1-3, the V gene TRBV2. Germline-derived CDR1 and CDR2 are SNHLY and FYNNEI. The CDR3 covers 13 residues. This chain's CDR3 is CASSEESRNTIYF. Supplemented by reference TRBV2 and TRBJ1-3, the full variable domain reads EPEVTQTPSHQVTQMGQEVILRCVPISNHLYFYWYRQILGQKVEFLVSFYNNEISEKSEIFDDQFSVERPDGSNFTLKIRSTKLEDSAMYFCASSEESRNTIYFGEGSWLTVV.

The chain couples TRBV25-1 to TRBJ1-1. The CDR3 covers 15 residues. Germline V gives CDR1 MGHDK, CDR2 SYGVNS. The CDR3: CASSESGGINTEAFF.

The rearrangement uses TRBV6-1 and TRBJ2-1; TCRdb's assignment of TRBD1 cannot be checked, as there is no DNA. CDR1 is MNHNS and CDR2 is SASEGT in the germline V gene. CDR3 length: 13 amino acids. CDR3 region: CASNGGVYNEQFF.

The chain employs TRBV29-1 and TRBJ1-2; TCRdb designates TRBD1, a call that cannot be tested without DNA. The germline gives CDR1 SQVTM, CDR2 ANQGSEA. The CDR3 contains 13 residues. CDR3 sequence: CSAGDRSVDGYTF.